What follows are 23 T cell receptor beta chains derived from one specimen sequenced in a study of identifying expanded T cells in peripheral blood. Assay: immunoSEQ multiplex PCR; the TCRdb copy retains only in-frame clones and omits some. The repertoire includes some 72,000 clones, approximately 87% of them detected once, and around 3.3% sits in the top ten. Sample: blood. The source is a person aged 18 to 75 in good health.

This clone was detected a few times. CDR3 nucleotide sequence: TGTGCCAGCAGCCTCAACGGGAATCAGCCCCAGCATTTT. It yields the protein CASSLNGNQPQHF. The genes are TRBV6-1 and TRBJ1-5; D remains ambiguous. Trimming took off 6 bases at V and 4 bases at J, with 10 bases between the two ends. This CDR3 has 13 residues. Germline V gene sequence: CDR1 MNHNS, CDR2 SASEGT.

The chain combines TRBV2 with TRBJ2-5; weak D call: TRBD2 (5 bases). This CDR3 region has 13 residues. The V end lost 4 bases, the J end lost 2 bases, and 8 bases lay between the germline ends. In germline, CDR1 is SNHLY, CDR2 FYNNEI. CDR3 nucleotide sequence: TGTGCCAGCAGTGTGCAGCGGCAAGAGACCCAGTACTTC. Translation: CASSVQRQETQYF.

This clone was seen a single time. The chain employs TRBV6-5 and TRBJ2-2; possible D gene TRBD1, 7 bases. Between the trimmed V and J ends, which lost 5 bases and 6 bases, there was a span of 13 bases. CDR3 size: 14 residues. Germline V lookup: CDR1 MNHEY, CDR2 SVGAGI. The CDR3 reads CASSRGTVPGELFF. In nucleotides, the CDR3 is TGTGCCAGCAGTCGGGGGACAGTCCCCGGGGAGCTGTTTTTT.

The genes are TRBV11-2 and TRBJ1-4; TRBD1 matches 7 bases. With V trimmed by 5 bases and J by 8 bases, 8 bases remained unmatched. The CDR3 covers 14 residues. From germline, CDR1 is SGHAT and CDR2 FQNNGV. CDR3 protein: CASSQDRQTEKLFF. For the CDR3, the DNA is TGTGCCAGCAGCCAGGACAGGCAAACAGAAAAACTGTTTTTT.

V is TRBV7-2 and J is TRBJ1-6; 9 nucleotides agree with TRBD1. The germline CDR1 and CDR2 sequences are SGHTA and FQGNSA. The CDR3 loop spans 14 amino acids. Germline trimming cut 4 bases from V and 9 bases from J; bases unmatched to any gene: 4. CDR3 in amino acids: CASSWGQGGSPLHF. In DNA form, the CDR3 reads TGTGCCAGCAGCTGGGGACAGGGTGGTTCACCCCTCCACTTT. The variable domain in full, completed from reference TRBV7-2 and TRBJ1-6, reads GAGVSQSPSNKVTEKGKDVELRCDPISGHTALYWYRQSLGQGLEFLIYFQGNSAPDKSGLPSDRFSAERTGGSVSTLTIQRTQQEDSAVYLCASSWGQGGSPLHFGNGTRLTVT.

The genes are TRBV28 and TRBJ2-3; no clear D. CDR3 length: 11 residues. The germline CDR1 and CDR2 sequences are MDHEN and SYDVKM. V was clipped by 4 bases and J by 4 bases, with 3 bases between them. CDR3 loop: CASSYADTQYF. In DNA, the CDR3 is TGTGCCAGCAGTTATGCAGATACGCAGTATTTT.

This chain uses TRBV5-4 with TRBJ2-2; 9 bases map to TRBD2. CDR3 length equals 15 residues. The V segment lost 5 bases and the J segment 5 bases; nucleotides outside the gene matches: 7. CDR1 is SGHNT, CDR2 YYREEE, per germline (reference sequence). The CDR3 sequence is CASSSGRGPTGELFF. The CDR3 nucleotides are TGTGCCAGCAGTAGCGGGAGAGGGCCTACCGGGGAGCTGTTTTTT.

V is TRBV27 and J is TRBJ2-3, with 11 bases fitting TRBD2. The CDR3 consists of 16 residues. The V segment lost 8 bases and the J segment 15 bases; nucleotides outside the gene matches: 22. Germline V lookup: CDR1 MNHEY, CDR2 SMNVEV (reference sequence). CDR3 bases: TGTGCCAGCGGATCCCCTTCTAGCGGGAGGACCTCAATGTGTTATTTT. Translation gives CASGSPSSGRTSMCYF.

This clone was observed once. The genes are TRBV29-1 and TRBJ2-7, with 9 bases that match TRBD1. From germline, CDR1 is SQVTM and CDR2 ANQGSEA. Germline trimming cut 1 base from V and 4 bases from J; bases unmatched to any gene: 5. This CDR3 contains 14 residues. The CDR3 bases are TGCAGCGTTGAAGTCCCAGGACAGGGGTACGAGCAGTACTTC. Amino acid sequence: CSVEVPGQGYEQYF.

The V and J genes are TRBV25-1 and TRBJ2-7; D unresolved. Trimming shortened V by 2 bases and J by 1 base, and 9 bases separated the two germline ends. The CDR3 extends over 14 amino acids. From germline, CDR1 is MGHDK and CDR2 SYGVNS. DNA of the CDR3: TGTGCCAGCAGTGAAATCGGCAGATCCTACGAGCAGTACTTC. This translates into CASSEIGRSYEQYF.

The J gene is TRBJ1-2, the V gene TRBV28, with TRBD1 matching 7 bases. The CDR3 length is 16 residues. Germline V CDR1 and CDR2: MDHEN, SYDVKM. V was clipped by 5 bases and J by 6 bases; unmatched bases: 15. The CDR3 region is CASSHNLVPGGNGYTF. The CDR3 DNA follows: TGTGCCAGCAGTCACAACCTGGTTCCAGGGGGAAATGGCTACACCTTC.

This chain links TRBV7-3 with TRBJ2-2; possible D gene TRBD2, 6 bases. The CDR3 has 17 amino acids. V was pared by 1 base and J by 2 bases, with 14 bases between. CDR1 is SGHTA and CDR2 is FQGTGA in the germline V gene. The DNA of the CDR3 is TGTGCCAGCAGCTTAAGGCGTGGGACTCGAAACACCGGGGAGCTGTTTTTT. It codes for CASSLRRGTRNTGELFF.

The chain joins TRBV30 to TRBJ1-3; the D is unclear. Germline V gene lookup returns CDR1 GTSNPN and CDR2 SVGIG (reference sequence). The CDR3 length is 16 residues. The CDR3 spells CAEGPTAASSGNTIYF. DNA of the CDR3: TGTGCGGAGGGCCCCACAGCGGCCTCCTCTGGAAACACCATATATTTT.

This clone came up once. This rearrangement joins TRBV30 to TRBJ1-4; D call uncertain. The V gene lost 0 bases and the J gene lost 5 bases, with 4 bases spanning the gap. Germline CDR1 and CDR2: GTSNPN and SVGIG (reference sequence). The CDR3 covers 12 residues. The chain's CDR3 is CAWSVVNEKLFF. The CDR3 DNA sequence: TGTGCCTGGAGTGTGGTGAATGAAAAACTGTTTTTT.

The chain is built from TRBV4-2 and TRBJ1-5, with D unresolved. Germline CDR1 LGHNA, CDR2 YNFKEQ. This CDR3 region has 15 residues. The germline V and J ends were trimmed by 0 bases and 4 bases, with 10 bases remaining between them. The CDR3 loop reads CASSQESSSNQPQHF. The CDR3 nucleotides are TGTGCCAGCAGCCAAGAATCCAGTTCAAATCAGCCCCAGCATTTT.

The CDR3 loop reads CASSLVGGSYNEQFF. As DNA, the CDR3 is TGCGCCAGCAGCCTTGTGGGGGGATCTTACAATGAGCAGTTCTTC. V gene TRBV4-1 combines with J gene TRBJ2-1; weak D call: TRBD2 (6 bases). This CDR3 is 15 amino acids long. Germline V gives CDR1 MGHRA, CDR2 YSYEKL. V was pared by 4 bases and J by 4 bases, with 14 bases between.

V usage is TRBV4-3 and J usage is TRBJ2-7; 12 positions match TRBD2. Per germline, CDR1 LGHNA and CDR2 YSLEER. CDR3 length: 17 residues. V trimming: 0 bases; J trimming: 2 bases; junction bases outside the gene matches: 5. CDR3 DNA: TGCGCCAGCAGCCAAGAATGGCTAGCGGGAGGGCCCTACGAGCAGTACTTC. Its protein is CASSQEWLAGGPYEQYF.

The chain is built from TRBV18 and TRBJ2-7, with 7 positions matching TRBD2. This CDR3 spans 13 amino acids. CDR1 is KGHSH, CDR2 LQKENI, per germline. V dropped 2 bases and J dropped 4; count of bases not matched to a gene: 2. CDR3: CASSPREGYEQYF. For the CDR3, the DNA is TGTGCCAGCTCACCAAGGGAGGGTTACGAGCAGTACTTC.

The chain uses TRBV10-3 and TRBJ1-2; 9 nucleotides line up with TRBD1. With V trimmed by 8 bases and J by 6 bases, 7 bases remained unmatched. The V gene's germline CDR1 is ENHRY and CDR2 SYGVKD. The CDR3 spans 13 residues. The CDR3 sequence: CAIRSGQGNGYTF. Here the CDR3 DNA reads TGTGCCATCCGATCGGGACAGGGAAATGGCTACACCTTC.

The chain couples TRBV5-3 to TRBJ2-3; the match to TRBD2 covers 13 bases. TRBV5-3 is marked as an open reading frame, function uncertain. Trimming removed 0 bases from V and 3 bases from J; junction bases left unmatched: 19. This CDR3 spans 22 amino acids. The CDR3 DNA is TGTGCCAGAAGCTTGGAGATCATGGGAAGGACTAGCGGGAGTCGGGAGACAGATACGCAGTATTTT. Protein: CARSLEIMGRTSGSRETDTQYF.

J is TRBJ2-7 and V is TRBV7-2; 8 bases are a match to TRBD2. Germline-derived CDR1 and CDR2 are SGHTA and FQGNSA. The CDR3 consists of 16 residues. V gave up 1 base and J gave up 0 bases; unmatched junction bases: 5. The CDR3 DNA sequence: TGTGCCAGCAGCTTAGTTTCAAGCGGGGGCTCCTACGAGCAGTACTTC. It yields the protein CASSLVSSGGSYEQYF.

The chain employs TRBV28 and TRBJ2-7, with a weak D call TRBD1 (5 bases). Trimming removed 3 bases from V and 6 bases from J, with 6 bases in between. The CDR3 runs to 11 residues. Germline loops: CDR1 MDHEN, CDR2 SYDVKM. The CDR3 region is CASSFRGEQYF. For the CDR3, the DNA is TGTGCCAGCAGTTTTAGGGGCGAGCAGTACTTC.

The V call is TRBV10-3, the J call TRBJ2-1; D may be TRBD1 (6 bases). Germline loops: CDR1 ENHRY, CDR2 SYGVKD. Trimming shortened V by 9 bases and J by 0 bases, and 15 bases separated the two germline ends. The CDR3 loop spans 15 amino acids. The CDR3 spells CAIGGQSPSYNEQFF. In DNA form, the CDR3 reads TGTGCCATTGGAGGACAGTCCCCCTCCTACAATGAGCAGTTCTTC.